This T cell receptor (beta chain) was obtained from a study of cytomegalovirus exposure and HLA in healthy donors. V lost 6 bases to trimming and J lost 2 bases; unmatched junction nucleotides: 6. The germline gives CDR1 SGHAT, CDR2 FQNNGV. This CDR3 is 14 amino acids long. Details on this clone: Its specificity is unknown.

PCR involved 60 Vbeta and 13 Jbeta primers. Using immunoSEQ multiplex PCR, the repertoire was profiled, and TCRdb retains in-frame clones only, with some absent. The table has roughly 100,000 clones, 70% to 80% seen once; the top ten hold roughly 9.6%. Study results and limitations: Roughly uniform depth of sequencing across donors was assumed in presence/absence analyses.

The rearrangement links TRBV11-2 to TRBJ2-5; 7 nucleotides align to TRBD1. The sequence was collected from a male donor in good health and CMV-seropositive. Input material: PBMCs. CDR3 sequence: CASSPDRAQETQYF. In DNA form, the CDR3 reads TGTGCCAGCAGTCCAGACAGGGCACAAGAGACCCAGTACTTC.